This T cell receptor beta chain was documented in a study of vaccination effects on CD4 cells after COVID-19 (dated by TCRdb to between 2021 and 2023). Context from the whole study: Across the study, the median time from the second dose to post-vaccine sampling was 72 days (range 14 to 241). SARS-CoV-2 spike-specific CD4+ TCR repertoires were compared before and after mRNA vaccination in COVID-19 convalescent patients and in infection-naive vaccine recipients. The full study included some 10 COVID-19 convalescent patients and several SARS-CoV-2-naive healthy vaccine recipients. Cultures from other donors in the study were sequenced with the Oncomine TCR Beta short-read assay on an Illumina iSeq 100. Broad study findings and their caveats: Only a small number of convalescent patients were included, and no early post-infection timepoints were available, which limited the study. Marked clonal contraction was observed in both infection-induced and vaccine-induced clones at late post-vaccination timepoints, consistent with waning T cell responses. Among healthy vaccine recipients, nearly all vaccine-induced clones were SARS-CoV-2 mono-reactive, and only 1 of 255 was cross-reactive with common cold coronaviruses.

In the ViraFEST assay, PBMC were stimulated with viral peptide pools, and TCR sequencing was then used to find antigen-specific CD4+ T cell clonotypes based on their expansion. After roughly 11 days of culture, CD4+ T cells were isolated with the EasySep CD4+ T cell isolation kit. Each participant received two doses of an mRNA SARS-CoV-2 vaccine, either BNT162b2 or mRNA-1273. Negative nucleocapsid antibody results before and after vaccination confirmed that the healthy vaccine recipients had no prior SARS-CoV-2 infection. Fewer than 2.5 million PBMC per well were cultured in IMDM with 5% human AB serum, 8.5 to 10 IU/ml IL-2 and gentamicin, plus 10 ug/ml peptides. On days 3 and 7, half of the culture medium was replaced with fresh IL-2-containing medium. Unless noted otherwise, every peptide stimulation condition was cultured in triplicate wells. PBMC were separated from whole blood using Ficoll-Paque Plus gradient centrifugation and were then either cryopreserved at -140C or used fresh. The overlapping peptide pools covered the spike proteins of SARS-CoV-2 and of the common cold coronaviruses HCoV-NL63, HCoV-OC43 and HCoV-229E. The QIAamp micro DNA kit was used to extract genomic DNA from the cultured CD4+ T cells.

As concerns this clone: Its antigen target is currently unknown. Base qualities are not provided; no much larger clone lies one nucleotide away.

V lost 6 bases and J lost 0 bases; the stretch between them is 14 bases long. In the germline V gene, CDR1 corresponds to SNHLY and CDR2 to FYNNEI. From its cysteine to its phenylalanine, the CDR3 spans 15 amino acids. Only the CDR3 DNA stays, 45 bases, in frame from base 1. The library was prepared using the immunoSEQ multiplex PCR assay. DNA from the cultured and isolated CD4+ T cells underwent TCR beta CDR3 sequencing. On the study's bioinformatics: Non-productive TCR sequences were removed and reads were trimmed to the CDR3 region, keeping CDR3s of at least 7 amino acids. The MANAFEST web app was used to identify antigen-specific clonotypes by comparing expansion in peptide wells with expansion in reference cultures. For clones to be considered positive, expansion at FDR<0.05 versus reference and all other wells, an odds ratio above 5, and a frequency above 0.1% in two replicate wells were required. A clonotype was called cross-reactive if it was significantly expanded both in SARS-CoV-2 spike wells and in at least one common cold coronavirus spike condition. CDR3 similarity was assessed by Levenshtein distance with the stringdist R package, and unrooted trees were built with ape in R 3.6.1. The immuneACCESS repertoire file appears here via TCRdb, limited to in-frame rearrangements. These files lack a portion of the clones; in checked studies, under half of the deficit traces to unresolved V genes, and the cause of the others is not known. D and trimming come from the DNA, and the V and J calls and clone size come from that table. This sample comprises fewer than 80,000 clones, 74% of them detected only once. About 1.4% of the sample goes to the ten largest clones.

The sample consisted of CD4+ T cells from PBMCs cultured with HCoV-229E spike peptides, taken after COVID-19 vaccination. The cell subset or site label corresponds to: HCoV-229E spike overlapping peptide pool stimulation. The rearranged chain carries TRBV2 and TRBJ1-2; TRBD1 is possibly the D segment (5 matching bases). This TCR derives from a human donor who received a COVID-19 vaccine. The bases read TGTGCCAGCAGGGAGACAGTTGGCCCTAACTATGGCTACACCTTC. Its coded protein is CASRETVGPNYGYTF.